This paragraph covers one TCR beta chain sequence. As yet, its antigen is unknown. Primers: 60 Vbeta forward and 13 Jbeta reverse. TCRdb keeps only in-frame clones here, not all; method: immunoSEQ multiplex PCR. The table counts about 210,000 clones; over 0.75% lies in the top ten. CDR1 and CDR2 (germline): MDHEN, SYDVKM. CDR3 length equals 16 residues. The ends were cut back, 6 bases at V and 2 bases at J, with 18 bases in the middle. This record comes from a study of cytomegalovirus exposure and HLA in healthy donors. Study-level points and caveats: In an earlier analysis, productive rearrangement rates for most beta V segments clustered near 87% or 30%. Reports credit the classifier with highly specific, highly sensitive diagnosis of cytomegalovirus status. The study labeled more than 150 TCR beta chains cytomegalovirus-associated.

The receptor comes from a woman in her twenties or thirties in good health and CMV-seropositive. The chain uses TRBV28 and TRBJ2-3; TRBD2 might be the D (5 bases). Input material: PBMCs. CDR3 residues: CASSHYGDGDTDTQYF. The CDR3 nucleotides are TGTGCCAGCAGCCACTACGGGGATGGGGACACAGATACGCAGTATTTT.